The clone carrying this T cell receptor (beta chain) was counted a few times. Antigen: not known. The V gene lost 2 bases and the J gene lost 3 bases, with 8 bases spanning the gap. This CDR3 comprises 14 residues. Germline CDR1 SGHKS, CDR2 YYEKEE (reference sequence). The sample comes from a study of T cell responses to AZD1222 COVID-19 vaccine. General study points: Nearly half of spike-specific TCRs reportedly target unmutated variant regions. At study baseline, merely roughly 6 AZD1222 recipients were seropositive.

The data were produced by immunoSEQ multiplex PCR, yet TCRdb's version contains in-frame clones alone and is incomplete. The data show approximately 64,000 clones, about 83% seen once. V is TRBV5-5 and J is TRBJ2-2; D is unresolved. The clonotype was recovered from an adult in good health. Material: peripheral blood, obtained on day 0 of AZD1222 vaccination. The CDR3, as DNA: TGTGCCAGCAGCTTCATACGTGACACCGGGGAGCTGTTTTTT. This encodes CASSFIRDTGELFF.